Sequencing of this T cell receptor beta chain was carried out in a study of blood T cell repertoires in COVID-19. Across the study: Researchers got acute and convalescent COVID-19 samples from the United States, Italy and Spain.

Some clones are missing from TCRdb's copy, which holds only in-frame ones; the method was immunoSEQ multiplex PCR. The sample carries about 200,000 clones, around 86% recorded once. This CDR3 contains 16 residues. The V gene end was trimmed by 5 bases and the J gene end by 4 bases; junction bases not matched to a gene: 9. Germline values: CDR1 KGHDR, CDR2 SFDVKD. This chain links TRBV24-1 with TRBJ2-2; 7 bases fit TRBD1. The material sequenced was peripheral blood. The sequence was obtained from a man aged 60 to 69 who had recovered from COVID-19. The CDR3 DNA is TGTGCCACCAGTGTGGCGACAGGGTCAGGCACCGGGGAGCTGTTTTTT. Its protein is CATSVATGSGTGELFF.